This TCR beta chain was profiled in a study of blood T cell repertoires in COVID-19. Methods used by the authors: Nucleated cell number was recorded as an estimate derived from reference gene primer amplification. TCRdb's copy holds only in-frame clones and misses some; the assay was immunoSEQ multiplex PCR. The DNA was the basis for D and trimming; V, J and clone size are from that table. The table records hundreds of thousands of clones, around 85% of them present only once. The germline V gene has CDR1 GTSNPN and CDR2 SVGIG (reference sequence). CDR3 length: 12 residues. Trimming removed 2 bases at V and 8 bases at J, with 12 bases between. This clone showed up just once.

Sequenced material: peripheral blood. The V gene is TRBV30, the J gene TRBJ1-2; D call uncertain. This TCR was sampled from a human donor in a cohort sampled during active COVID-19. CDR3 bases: TGTGCCTGGAGTCCATCGGTTGAGGGCTACACCTTC. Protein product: CAWSPSVEGYTF.